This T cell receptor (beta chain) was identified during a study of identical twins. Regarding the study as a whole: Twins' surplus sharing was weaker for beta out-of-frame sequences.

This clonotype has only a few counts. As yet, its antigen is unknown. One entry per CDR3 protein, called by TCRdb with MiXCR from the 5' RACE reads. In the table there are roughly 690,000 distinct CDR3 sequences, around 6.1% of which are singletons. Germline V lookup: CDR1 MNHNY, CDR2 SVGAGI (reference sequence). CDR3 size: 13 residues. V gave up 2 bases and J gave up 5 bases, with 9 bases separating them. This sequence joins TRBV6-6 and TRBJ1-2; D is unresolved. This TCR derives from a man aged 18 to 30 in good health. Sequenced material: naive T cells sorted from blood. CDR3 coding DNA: TGTGCCAGCAGTTACGTGTCGGAATATGGCTACACCTTC. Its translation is CASSYVSEYGYTF.